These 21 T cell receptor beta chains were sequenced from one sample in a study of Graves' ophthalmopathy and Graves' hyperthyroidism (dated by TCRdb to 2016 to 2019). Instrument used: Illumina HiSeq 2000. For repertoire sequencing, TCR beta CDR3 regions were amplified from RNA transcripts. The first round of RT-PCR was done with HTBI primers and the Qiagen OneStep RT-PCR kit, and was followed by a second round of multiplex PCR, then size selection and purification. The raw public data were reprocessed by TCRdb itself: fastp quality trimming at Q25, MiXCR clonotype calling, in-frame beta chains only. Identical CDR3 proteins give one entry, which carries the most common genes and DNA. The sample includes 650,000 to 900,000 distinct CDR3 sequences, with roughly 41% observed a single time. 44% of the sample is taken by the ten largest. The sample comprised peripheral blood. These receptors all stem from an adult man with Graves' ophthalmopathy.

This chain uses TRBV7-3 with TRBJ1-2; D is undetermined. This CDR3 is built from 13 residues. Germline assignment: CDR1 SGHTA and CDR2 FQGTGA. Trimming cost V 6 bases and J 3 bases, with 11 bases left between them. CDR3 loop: CASSFSTDYGYTF. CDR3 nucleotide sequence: TGTGCCAGCAGTTTTTCCACGGACTATGGCTACACCTTC.

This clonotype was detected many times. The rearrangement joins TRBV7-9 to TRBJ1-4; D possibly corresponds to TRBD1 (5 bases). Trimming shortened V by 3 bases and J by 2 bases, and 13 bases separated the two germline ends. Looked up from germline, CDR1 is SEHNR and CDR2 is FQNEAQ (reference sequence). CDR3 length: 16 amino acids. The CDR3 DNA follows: TGTGCCAGCAGCTTTATGATAGGGGCGACTAATGAAAAACTGTTTTTT. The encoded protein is CASSFMIGATNEKLFF.

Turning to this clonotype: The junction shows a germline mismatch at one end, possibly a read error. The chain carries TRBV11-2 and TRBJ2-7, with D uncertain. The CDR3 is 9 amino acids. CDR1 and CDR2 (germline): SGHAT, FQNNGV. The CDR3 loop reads CASTKPESF. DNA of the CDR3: TGTGCCAGCACCAAACCGGAGAGCTTC.

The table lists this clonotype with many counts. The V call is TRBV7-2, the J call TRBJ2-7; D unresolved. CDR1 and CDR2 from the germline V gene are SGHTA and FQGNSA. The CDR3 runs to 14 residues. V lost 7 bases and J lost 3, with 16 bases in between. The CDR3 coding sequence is TGTGCCAGCACCCCCCGAGACTTGTTCTACGAGCAGTACTTC. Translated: CASTPRDLFYEQYF.

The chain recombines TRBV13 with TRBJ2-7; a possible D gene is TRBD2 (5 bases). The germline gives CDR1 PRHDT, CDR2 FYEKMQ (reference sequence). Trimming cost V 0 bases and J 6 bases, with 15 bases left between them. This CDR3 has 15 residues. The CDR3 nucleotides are TGTGCCAGCAGCTTAGGCGAGGGCTCCGAGGTCGAGCAGTACTTC. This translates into CASSLGEGSEVEQYF.

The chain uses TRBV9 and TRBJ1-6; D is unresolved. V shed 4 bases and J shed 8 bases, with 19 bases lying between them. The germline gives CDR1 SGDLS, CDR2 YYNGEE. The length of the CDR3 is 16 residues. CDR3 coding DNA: TGTGCCAGCAGCCCAAATCGGCATCTTGGTTATTCACCCCTCCACTTT. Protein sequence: CASSPNRHLGYSPLHF.

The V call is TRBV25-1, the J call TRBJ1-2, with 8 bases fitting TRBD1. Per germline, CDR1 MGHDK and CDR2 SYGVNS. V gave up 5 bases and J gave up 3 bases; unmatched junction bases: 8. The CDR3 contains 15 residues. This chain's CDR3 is CASSPTGGGDYGYTF. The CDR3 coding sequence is TGTGCCAGCAGTCCCACAGGGGGTGGGGACTATGGCTACACCTTC.

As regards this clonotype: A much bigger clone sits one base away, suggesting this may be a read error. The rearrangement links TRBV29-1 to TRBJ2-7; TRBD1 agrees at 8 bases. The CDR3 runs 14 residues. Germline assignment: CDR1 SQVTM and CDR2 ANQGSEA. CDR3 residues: CSVEGQGPQYERYF. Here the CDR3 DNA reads TGCAGCGTTGAAGGACAGGGGCCCCAGTACGAGCGGTACTTC.

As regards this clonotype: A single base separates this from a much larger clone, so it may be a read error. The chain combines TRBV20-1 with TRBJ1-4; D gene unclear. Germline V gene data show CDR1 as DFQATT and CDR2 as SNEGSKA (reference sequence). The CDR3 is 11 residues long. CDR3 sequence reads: CSASIGERLFF. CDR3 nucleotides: TGCAGTGCTAGTATCGGGGAAAGACTGTTTTTT.

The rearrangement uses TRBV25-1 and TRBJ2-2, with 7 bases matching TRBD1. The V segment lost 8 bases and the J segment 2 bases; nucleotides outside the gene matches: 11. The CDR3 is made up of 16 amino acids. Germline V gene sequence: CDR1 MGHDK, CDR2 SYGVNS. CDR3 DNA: TGTGCCAGCGGCCTCCTCGGGACAGTTAACACCGGGGAGCTGTTTTTT. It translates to CASGLLGTVNTGELFF.

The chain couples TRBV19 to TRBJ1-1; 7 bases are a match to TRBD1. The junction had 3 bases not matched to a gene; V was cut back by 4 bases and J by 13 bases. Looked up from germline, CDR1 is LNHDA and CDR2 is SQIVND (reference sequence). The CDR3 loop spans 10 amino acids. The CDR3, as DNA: TGTGCCAGTAGTAATACAGGGGTTTTCTTT. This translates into CASSNTGVFF. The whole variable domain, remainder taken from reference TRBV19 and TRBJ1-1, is DGGITQSPKYLFRKEGQNVTLSCEQNLNHDAMYWYRQDPGQGLRLIYYSQIVNDFQKGDIAEGYSVSREKKESFPLTVTSAQKNPTAFYLCASSNTGVFFGQGTRLTVV.

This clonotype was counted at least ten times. CDR3: CASSLTIGQGAGANVLTF. The CDR3 coding sequence is TGTGCCAGCAGCTTAACCATCGGACAGGGTGCTGGGGCCAACGTCCTGACTTTC. The gene calls are TRBV7-2 and TRBJ2-6, with 8 bases lining up with TRBD1. CDR1 SGHTA and CDR2 FQGNSA come from the germline V gene. This CDR3 region has 18 residues. J was trimmed by 2 bases and V by 2 bases; bases with no gene match: 8.

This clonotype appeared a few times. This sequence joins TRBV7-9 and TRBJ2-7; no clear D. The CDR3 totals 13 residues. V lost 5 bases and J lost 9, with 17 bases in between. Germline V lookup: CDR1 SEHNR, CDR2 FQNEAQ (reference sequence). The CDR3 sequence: CASSQVEGIGQYF. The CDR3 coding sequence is TGTGCCAGCAGCCAAGTGGAAGGGATCGGGCAGTACTTC.

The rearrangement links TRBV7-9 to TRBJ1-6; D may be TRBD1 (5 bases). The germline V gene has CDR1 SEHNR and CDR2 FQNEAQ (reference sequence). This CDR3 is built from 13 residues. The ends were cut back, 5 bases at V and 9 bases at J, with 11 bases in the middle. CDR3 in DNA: TGTGCCAGCAGCGGCAGGGTGCGTTCACCCCTCCACTTT. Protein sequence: CASSGRVRSPLHF.

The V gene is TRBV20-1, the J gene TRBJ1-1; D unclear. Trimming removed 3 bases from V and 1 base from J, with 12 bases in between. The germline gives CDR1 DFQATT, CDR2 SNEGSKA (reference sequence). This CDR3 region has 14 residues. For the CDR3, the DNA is TGCAGTGCTAGTACCCTCCAGAAGAACACTGAAGCTTTCTTT. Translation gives CSASTLQKNTEAFF.

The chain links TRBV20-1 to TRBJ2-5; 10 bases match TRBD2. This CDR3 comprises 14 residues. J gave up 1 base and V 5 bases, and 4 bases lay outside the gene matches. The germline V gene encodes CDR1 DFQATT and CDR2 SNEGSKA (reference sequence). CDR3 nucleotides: TGCAGTGCTCTAGCGGGAGCCTCCCAAGAGACCCAGTACTTC. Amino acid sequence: CSALAGASQETQYF.

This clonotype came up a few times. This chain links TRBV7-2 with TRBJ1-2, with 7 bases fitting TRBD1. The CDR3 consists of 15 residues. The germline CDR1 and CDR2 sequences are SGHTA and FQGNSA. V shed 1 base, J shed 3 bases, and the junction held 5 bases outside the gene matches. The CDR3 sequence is CASSLVDRADYGYTF. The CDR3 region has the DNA TGTGCCAGCAGCTTAGTCGACAGGGCAGACTATGGCTACACCTTC.

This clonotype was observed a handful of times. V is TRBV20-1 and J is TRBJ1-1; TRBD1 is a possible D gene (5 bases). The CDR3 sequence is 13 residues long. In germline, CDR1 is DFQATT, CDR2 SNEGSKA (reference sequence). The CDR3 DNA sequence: TGCAGCCAAACGGGGGGAGTGAACACTGAAGCTTTCTTT. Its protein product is CSQTGGVNTEAFF.

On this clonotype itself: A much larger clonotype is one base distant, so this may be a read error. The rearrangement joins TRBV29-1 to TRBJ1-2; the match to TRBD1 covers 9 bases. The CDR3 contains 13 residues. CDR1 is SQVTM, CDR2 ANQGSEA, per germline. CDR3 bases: TGCTGCGTCCCGGGACAGGGAAACTATGGCTACACCTTC. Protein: CCVPGQGNYGYTF.

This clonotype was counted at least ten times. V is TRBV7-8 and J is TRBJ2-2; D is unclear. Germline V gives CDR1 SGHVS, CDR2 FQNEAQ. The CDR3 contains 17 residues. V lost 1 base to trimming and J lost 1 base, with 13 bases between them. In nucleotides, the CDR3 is TGTGCCAGCAGCTTAGAAGGCCGACCACTGAACACCGGGGAGCTGTTTTTT. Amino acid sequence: CASSLEGRPLNTGELFF.

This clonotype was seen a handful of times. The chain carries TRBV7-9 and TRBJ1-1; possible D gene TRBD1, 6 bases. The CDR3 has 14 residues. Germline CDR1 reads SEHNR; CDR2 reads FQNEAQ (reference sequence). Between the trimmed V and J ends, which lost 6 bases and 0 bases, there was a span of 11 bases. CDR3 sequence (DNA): TGTGCCAGCAGTAGGACAGACATGAACACTGAAGCTTTCTTT. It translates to CASSRTDMNTEAFF.